Reported below is one TCR beta chain. These data belong to a study of blood T cell repertoires in COVID-19. Background on the study: PBMCs, B-cell-depleted T cells, or T cells provided the cDNA or gDNA that made up the material.

The CDR3 has 18 residues. CDR1 and CDR2 from the germline V gene are GTSNPN and SVGIG (reference sequence). V lost 5 bases, J lost 1 base, and 23 bases lay in between. Authors' data handling: By means of reference gene primer amplification, nucleated cell counts were estimated. Generated by immunoSEQ multiplex PCR, the TCRdb table keeps only in-frame clones and is missing some. The V and J calls and the clone size are those of that table, but D and trimming were determined from the DNA. Among 150,000 to 200,000 clones listed, 80% to 95% were seen once. The sequence came from a man aged 45 to 65 with acute or convalescent COVID-19. The sample taken for sequencing was peripheral blood. The rearrangement links TRBV30 to TRBJ2-2; maybe TRBD2 (6 bases). Written as DNA, the CDR3 is TGTGCCTGGGTTGGGTCTGATGAGATCGGGGGGAACACCGGGGAGCTGTTTTTT. It encodes CAWVGSDEIGGNTGELFF. The variable domain in full, with the rest retrieved from reference TRBV30 and TRBJ2-2, is SQTIHQWPATLVQPVGSPLSLECTVEGTSNPNLYWYRQAAGRGLQLLFYSVGIGQISSEVPQNLSASRPQDRQFILSSKKLLLSDSGFYLCAWVGSDEIGGNTGELFFGEGSRLTVL.